This paragraph reports one TCR beta chain. This sample is drawn from a study of cytomegalovirus exposure and HLA in healthy donors. Researchers ran the PCR with 60 Vbeta and 13 Jbeta primers. Original processing methods: In a later analysis, of approximately 81 million unique beta chains, roughly 11 million appeared in at least two donors. Profiling relied on immunoSEQ multiplex PCR, and the TCRdb table lists in-frame clones only, not all of them. That table supplies the V and J calls and clone size; D and trimming were determined from the DNA. The data contain under 140,000 clones, over 60% of them seen just once; the ten biggest clones take up approximately 1.2%. Source material: PBMCs. This clonotype originated in a woman aged 30 to 39 in good health and CMV-seronegative.

CDR3 in DNA: TGTGCCATCAGCTCGACAGGACTTTATGAAAAACTGTTTTTT. It codes for CAISSTGLYEKLFF. This chain links TRBV10-3 with TRBJ1-4; a possible D gene is TRBD1 (6 bases). CDR3 length: 14 residues. The germline CDR1 and CDR2 sequences are ENHRY and SYGVKD. Trimming shortened V by 6 bases and J by 6 bases, and 14 bases separated the two germline ends.